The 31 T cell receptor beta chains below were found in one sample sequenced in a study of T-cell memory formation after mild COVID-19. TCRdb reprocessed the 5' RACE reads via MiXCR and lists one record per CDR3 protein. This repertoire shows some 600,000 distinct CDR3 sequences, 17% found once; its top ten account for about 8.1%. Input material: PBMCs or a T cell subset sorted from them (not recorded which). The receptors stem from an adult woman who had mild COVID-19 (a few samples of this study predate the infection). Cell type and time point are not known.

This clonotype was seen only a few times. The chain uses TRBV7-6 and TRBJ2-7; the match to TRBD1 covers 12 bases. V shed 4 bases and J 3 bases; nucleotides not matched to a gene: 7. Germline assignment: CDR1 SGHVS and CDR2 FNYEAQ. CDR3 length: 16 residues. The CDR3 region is CASSSGDRGPFYEQYF. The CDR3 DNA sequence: TGTGCCAGCAGCTCCGGGGACAGGGGGCCCTTCTACGAGCAGTACTTC.

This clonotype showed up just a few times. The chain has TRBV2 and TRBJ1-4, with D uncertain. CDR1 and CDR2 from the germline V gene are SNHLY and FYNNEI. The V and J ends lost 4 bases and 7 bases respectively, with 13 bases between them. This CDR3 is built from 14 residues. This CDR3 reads CASSVLTRGEKLFF. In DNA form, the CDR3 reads TGTGCCAGCAGTGTGTTGACTCGGGGTGAAAAACTGTTTTTT. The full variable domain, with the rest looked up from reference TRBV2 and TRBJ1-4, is EPEVTQTPSHQVTQMGQEVILRCVPISNHLYFYWYRQILGQKVEFLVSFYNNEISEKSEIFDDQFSVERPDGSNFTLKIRSTKLEDSAMYFCASSVLTRGEKLFFGSGTQLSVL.

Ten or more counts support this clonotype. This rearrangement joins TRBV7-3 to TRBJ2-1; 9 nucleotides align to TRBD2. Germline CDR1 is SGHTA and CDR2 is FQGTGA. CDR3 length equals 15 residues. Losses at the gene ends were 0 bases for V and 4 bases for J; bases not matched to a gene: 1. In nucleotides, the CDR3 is TGTGCCAGCAGCTTAACTAGCGGGGGATACAATGAGCAGTTCTTC. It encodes CASSLTSGGYNEQFF.

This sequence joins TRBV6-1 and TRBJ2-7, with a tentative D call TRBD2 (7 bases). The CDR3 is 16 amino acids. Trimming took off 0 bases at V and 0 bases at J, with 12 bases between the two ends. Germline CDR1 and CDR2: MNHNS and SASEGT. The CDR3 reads CASSEALRGASYEQYF. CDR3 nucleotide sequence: TGTGCCAGCAGTGAAGCGCTTCGGGGGGCCTCCTACGAGCAGTACTTC.

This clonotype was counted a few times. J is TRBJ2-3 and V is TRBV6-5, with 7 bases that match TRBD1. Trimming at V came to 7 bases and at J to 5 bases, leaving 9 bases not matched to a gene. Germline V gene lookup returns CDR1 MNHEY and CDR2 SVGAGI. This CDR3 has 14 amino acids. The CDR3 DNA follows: TGTGCCAGCAACCCGCAGACAGGGAGAGATACGCAGTATTTT. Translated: CASNPQTGRDTQYF.

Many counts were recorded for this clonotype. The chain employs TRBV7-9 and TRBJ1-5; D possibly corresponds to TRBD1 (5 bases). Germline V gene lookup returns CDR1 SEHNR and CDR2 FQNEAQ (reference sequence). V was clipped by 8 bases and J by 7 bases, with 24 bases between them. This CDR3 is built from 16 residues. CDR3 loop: CASGYGAGLRKQPQHF. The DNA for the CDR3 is TGTGCCAGCGGCTATGGGGCAGGGCTACGTAAACAGCCCCAGCATTTT.

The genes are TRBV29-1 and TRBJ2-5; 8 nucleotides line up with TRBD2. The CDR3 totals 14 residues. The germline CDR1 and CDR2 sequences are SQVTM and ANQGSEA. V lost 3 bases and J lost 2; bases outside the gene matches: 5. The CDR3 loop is CSVELAGGQETQYF. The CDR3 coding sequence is TGCAGCGTTGAGCTGGCGGGGGGACAAGAGACCCAGTACTTC.

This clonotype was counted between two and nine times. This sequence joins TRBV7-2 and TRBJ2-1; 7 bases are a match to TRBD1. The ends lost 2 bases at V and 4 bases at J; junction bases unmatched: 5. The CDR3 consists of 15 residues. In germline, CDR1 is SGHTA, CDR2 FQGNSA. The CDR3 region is CASSLIQGEYNEQFF. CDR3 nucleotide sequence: TGTGCCAGCAGCTTAATCCAGGGGGAGTACAATGAGCAGTTCTTC.

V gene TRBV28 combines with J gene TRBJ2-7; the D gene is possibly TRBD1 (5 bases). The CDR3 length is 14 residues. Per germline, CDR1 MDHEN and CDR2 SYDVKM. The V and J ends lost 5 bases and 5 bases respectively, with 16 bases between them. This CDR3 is CASSPTSDSHEQYF. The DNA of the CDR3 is TGTGCCAGCAGTCCCACCTCCGACAGCCACGAGCAGTACTTC. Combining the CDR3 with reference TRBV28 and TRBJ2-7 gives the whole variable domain DVKVTQSSRYLVKRTGEKVFLECVQDMDHENMFWYRQDPGLGLRLIYFSYDVKMKEKGDIPEGYSVSREKKERFSLILESASTNQTSMYLCASSPTSDSHEQYFGPGTRLTVT.

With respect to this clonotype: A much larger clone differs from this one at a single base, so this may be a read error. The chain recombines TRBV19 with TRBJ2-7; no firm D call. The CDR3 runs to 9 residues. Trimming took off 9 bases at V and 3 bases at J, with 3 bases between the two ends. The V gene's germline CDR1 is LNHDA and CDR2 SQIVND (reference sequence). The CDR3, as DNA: TGTGCCAGGCTCTACGAGCAGTACTTC. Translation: CARLYEQYF.

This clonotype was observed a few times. The CDR3 reads CASAPPGAKGYGYTF. As DNA, the CDR3 is TGTGCCAGTGCCCCCCCAGGTGCCAAGGGTTATGGCTACACCTTC. The chain uses TRBV6-5 and TRBJ1-2; D ambiguous. This CDR3 is built from 15 residues. The germline V gene has CDR1 MNHEY and CDR2 SVGAGI. V lost 9 bases, J lost 5 bases, and 22 bases lay in between.

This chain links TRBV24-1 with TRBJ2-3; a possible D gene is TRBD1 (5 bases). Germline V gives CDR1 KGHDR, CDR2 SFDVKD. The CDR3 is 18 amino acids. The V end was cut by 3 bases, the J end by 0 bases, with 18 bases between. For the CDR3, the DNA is TGTGCCACCAGTGATGCCGGCAGGGCGCGGAGTAGCACAGATACGCAGTATTTT. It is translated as CATSDAGRARSSTDTQYF.

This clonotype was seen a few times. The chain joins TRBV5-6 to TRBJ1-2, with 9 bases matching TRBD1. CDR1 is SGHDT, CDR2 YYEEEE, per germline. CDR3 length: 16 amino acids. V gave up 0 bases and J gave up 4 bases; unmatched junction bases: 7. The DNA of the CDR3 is TGTGCCAGCAGCTTGGGGCCCCTGACAGGGGGCTATGGCTACACCTTC. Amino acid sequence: CASSLGPLTGGYGYTF.

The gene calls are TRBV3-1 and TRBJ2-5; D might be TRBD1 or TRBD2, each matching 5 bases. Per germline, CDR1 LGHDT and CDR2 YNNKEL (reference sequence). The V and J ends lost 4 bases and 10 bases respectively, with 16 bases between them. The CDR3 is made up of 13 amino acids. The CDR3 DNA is TGTGCCAGCAGCCTGAGGGGCGAAACCCGCCAGTACTTC. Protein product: CASSLRGETRQYF.

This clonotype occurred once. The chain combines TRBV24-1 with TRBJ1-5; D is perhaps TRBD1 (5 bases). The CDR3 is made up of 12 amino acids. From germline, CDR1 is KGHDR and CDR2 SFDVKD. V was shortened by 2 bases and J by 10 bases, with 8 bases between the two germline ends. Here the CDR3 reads CATSDSGSPQHF. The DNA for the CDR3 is TGTGCCACCAGTGATTCAGGGAGTCCCCAGCATTTT.

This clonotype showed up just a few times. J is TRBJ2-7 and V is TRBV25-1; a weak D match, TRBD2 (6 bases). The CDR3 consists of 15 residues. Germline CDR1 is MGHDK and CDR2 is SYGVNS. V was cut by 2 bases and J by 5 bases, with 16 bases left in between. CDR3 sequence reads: CASSEIGWRGNEQYF. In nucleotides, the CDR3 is TGTGCCAGCAGTGAAATCGGCTGGAGGGGAAACGAGCAGTACTTC.

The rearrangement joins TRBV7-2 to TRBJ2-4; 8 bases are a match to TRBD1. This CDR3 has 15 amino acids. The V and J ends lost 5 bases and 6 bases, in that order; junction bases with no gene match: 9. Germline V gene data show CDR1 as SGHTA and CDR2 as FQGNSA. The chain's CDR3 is CASSRGPGQGNIQYF. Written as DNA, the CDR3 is TGTGCCAGCAGCCGGGGCCCAGGACAGGGAAACATTCAGTACTTC.

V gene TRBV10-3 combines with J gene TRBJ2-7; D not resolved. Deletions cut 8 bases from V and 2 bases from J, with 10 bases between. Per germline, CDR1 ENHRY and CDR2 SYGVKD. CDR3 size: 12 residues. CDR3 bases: TGTGCCATCGCGTCGGTTGCCTACGAGCAGTACTTC. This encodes CAIASVAYEQYF.

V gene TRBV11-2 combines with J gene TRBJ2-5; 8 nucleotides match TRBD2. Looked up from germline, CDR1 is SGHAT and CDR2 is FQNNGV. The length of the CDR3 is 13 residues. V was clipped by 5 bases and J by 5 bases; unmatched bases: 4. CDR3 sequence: CASSTGLEETQYF. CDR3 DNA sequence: TGTGCCAGCAGCACGGGACTAGAGGAGACCCAGTACTTC.

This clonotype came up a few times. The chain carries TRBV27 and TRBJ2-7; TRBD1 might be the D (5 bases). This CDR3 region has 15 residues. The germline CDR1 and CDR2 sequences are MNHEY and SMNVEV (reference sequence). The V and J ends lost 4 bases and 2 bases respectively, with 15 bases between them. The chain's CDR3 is CASSSDRISAYEQYF. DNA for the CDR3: TGTGCCAGCAGTTCCGACAGAATAAGCGCCTACGAGCAGTACTTC.

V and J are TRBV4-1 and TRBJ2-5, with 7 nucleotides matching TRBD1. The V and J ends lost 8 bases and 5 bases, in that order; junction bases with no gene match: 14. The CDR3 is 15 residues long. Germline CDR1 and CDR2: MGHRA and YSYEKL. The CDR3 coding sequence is TGCGCCAGCTCCCCGAGACAGGGTTTATGGGAGACCCAGTACTTC. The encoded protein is CASSPRQGLWETQYF.

The chain's CDR3 is CASRAPAGSSSTEAFF. CDR3 DNA: TGTGCCAGCAGGGCCCCCGCGGGGTCCTCGAGCACTGAAGCTTTCTTT. The chain has TRBV6-2 or TRBV6-3 and TRBJ1-1; D call uncertain. Trimming shortened V by 6 bases and J by 4 bases, and 21 bases separated the two germline ends. CDR1 MNHEY and CDR2 SVGEGT come from the germline V gene. The CDR3 extends over 16 amino acids.

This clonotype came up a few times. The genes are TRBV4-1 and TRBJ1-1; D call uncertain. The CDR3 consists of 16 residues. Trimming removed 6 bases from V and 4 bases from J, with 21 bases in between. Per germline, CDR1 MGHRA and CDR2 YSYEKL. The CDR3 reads CASRPSVGVPSTEAFF. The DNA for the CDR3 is TGCGCCAGCAGACCCTCAGTCGGGGTCCCGAGCACTGAAGCTTTCTTT.

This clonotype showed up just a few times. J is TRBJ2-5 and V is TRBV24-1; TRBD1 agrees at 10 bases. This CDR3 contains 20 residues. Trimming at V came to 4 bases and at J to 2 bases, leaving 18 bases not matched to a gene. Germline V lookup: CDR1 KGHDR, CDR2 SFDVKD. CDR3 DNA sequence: TGTGCCACCAGTGACCGACGGCCTCTTCCGGGACAGGGGTCTCAAGAGACCCAGTACTTC. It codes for CATSDRRPLPGQGSQETQYF.

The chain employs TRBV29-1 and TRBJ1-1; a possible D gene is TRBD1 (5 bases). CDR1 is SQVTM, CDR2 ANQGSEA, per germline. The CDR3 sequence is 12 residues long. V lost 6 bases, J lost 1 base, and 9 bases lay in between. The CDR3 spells CSVSGGNTEAFF. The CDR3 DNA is TGCAGCGTCAGTGGGGGGAACACTGAAGCTTTCTTT.

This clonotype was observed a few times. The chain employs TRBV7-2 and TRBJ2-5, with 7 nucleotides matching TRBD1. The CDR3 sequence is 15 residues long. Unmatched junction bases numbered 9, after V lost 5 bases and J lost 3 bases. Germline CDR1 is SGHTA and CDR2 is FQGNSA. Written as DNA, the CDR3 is TGTGCCAGCAGCACTTTCGGGACAGCCAAAGAGACCCAGTACTTC. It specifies CASSTFGTAKETQYF.

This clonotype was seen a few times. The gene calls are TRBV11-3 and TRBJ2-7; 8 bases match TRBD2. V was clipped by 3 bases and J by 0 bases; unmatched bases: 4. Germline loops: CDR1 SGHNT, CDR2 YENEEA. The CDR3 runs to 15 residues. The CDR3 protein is CASSFSGVSSYEQYF. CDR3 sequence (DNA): TGTGCCAGCAGCTTTAGCGGGGTGTCCTCCTACGAGCAGTACTTC.

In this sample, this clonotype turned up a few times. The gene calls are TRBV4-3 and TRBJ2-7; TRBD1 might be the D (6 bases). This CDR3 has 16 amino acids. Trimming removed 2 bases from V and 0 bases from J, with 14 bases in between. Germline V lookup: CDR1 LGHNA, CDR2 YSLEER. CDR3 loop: CASSQNRDISSYEQYF. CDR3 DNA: TGCGCCAGCAGCCAAAACCGGGACATCAGCTCCTACGAGCAGTACTTC.

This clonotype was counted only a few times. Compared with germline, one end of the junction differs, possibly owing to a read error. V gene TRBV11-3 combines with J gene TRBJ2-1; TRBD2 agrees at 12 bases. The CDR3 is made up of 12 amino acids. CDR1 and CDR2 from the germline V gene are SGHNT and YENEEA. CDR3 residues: CASSSRTSGTLF. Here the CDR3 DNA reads TGTGCCAGCAGCTCCCGGACTAGCGGGACCCTCTTC.

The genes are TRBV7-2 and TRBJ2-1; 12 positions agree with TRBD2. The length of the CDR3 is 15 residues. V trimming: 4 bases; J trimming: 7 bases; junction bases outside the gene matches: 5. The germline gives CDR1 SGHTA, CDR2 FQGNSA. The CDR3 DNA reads TGTGCCAGCAGCTCGGGACTAGCGGGTTGGAATGAGCAGTTCTTC. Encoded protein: CASSSGLAGWNEQFF. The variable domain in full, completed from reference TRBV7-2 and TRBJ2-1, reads GAGVSQSPSNKVTEKGKDVELRCDPISGHTALYWYRQSLGQGLEFLIYFQGNSAPDKSGLPSDRFSAERTGGSVSTLTIQRTQQEDSAVYLCASSSGLAGWNEQFFGPGTRLTVL.

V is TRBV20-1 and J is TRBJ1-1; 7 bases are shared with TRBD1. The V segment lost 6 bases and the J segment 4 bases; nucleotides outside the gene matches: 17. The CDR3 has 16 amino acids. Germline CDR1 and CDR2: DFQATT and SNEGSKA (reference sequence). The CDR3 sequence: CSAPSNVYRGSTEAFF. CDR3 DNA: TGCAGTGCCCCGAGTAATGTGTACAGGGGATCCACTGAAGCTTTCTTT.